A selection of T cell receptor beta chains follows, all from one sample in a study of beta chain features in type 1 diabetes. Sequencing used immunoSEQ multiplex PCR; TCRdb keeps in-frame clones, though not all of them. The table lists fewer than 450,000 clones, about 13% of them singletons. Sequenced sample: naive CD4+ T cells from blood. All receptors come from a woman between 18 and 29 years old with type 1 diabetes. Both conserved end residues are part of each CDR3. Fields, in order: D gene, J gene, clone size, V gene, CDR3 DNA, CDR3 protein. The D gene is left open where the match is weak. The listing skips clone size in some rows; elsewhere it reads once, few, many or a size class.

NA TRBJ2-5 few TRBV28 TGTGCCAGCAGGCGGGGCGAGACCCAGTACTTC CASRRGETQYF
TRBD2 TRBJ2-2 NA TRBV6-9 TGTGCCAGCAGTTATCCCCTCACTGGGCGGGAGGGCCAGTGCACCGGGGAGCTGTTTTTT CASSYPLTGREGQCTGELFF
NA TRBJ2-3 few TRBV27 TGTGCCAGCCTCCGGCAGTATTTT CASLRQYF
TRBD1 TRBJ1-2 NA TRBV19 TGTGCCAGTAGTATAGGGACAGGGGTCGGTGGCTACACCTTC CASSIGTGVGGYTF
TRBD2 TRBJ2-1 few TRBV9 TGTGCCAGCAGCGTAGAAGAGGGGACTAGCGGCCACAATGAGCAGTTCTTC CASSVEEGTSGHNEQFF
NA TRBJ1-2 NA TRBV20-1 TGCAGTGCCGACCGGACGGGAGGCTACACCTTC CSADRTGGYTF
TRBD1 TRBJ1-2 few TRBV19 TGTGCCAGTAGCAACCAGGGGACAGGGAACTATGGCTACACCTTC CASSNQGTGNYGYTF
NA TRBJ2-3 NA TRBV15 TGTGCCACCAGCAGAGAAGGAGGGGGCGGGGACACAGATACGCAGTATTTT CATSREGGGGDTDTQYF
NA TRBJ2-2 few TRBV30 TGTGCCTGGAGCGTACGAGCCCCCGGGGAGCTGTTTTTT CAWSVRAPGELFF
TRBD1 TRBJ1-5 few TRBV7-9 TGTGCCAGCAGCTTACAGGGGGCAGGGGGTCAGCCCCAGCATTTT CASSLQGAGGQPQHF
TRBD2 TRBJ2-7 few TRBV25-1 TGTGCCAGCAGTGACCCCAGCGGGAGAGCCTCCTACGAGCAGTACTTC CASSDPSGRASYEQYF
NA TRBJ2-1 few TRBV19 TGTGCCAGTAGTATCCGGGGTCAGCAGTTCTTC CASSIRGQQFF
NA TRBJ2-3 NA TRBV19 TGTGCCAGTAGTCTTAGCACAGATACGCAGTATTTT CASSLSTDTQYF
NA TRBJ2-1 few TRBV21-1 TGTGCCAGCAGCAAAGTCCGGACAGGGTTCTTC CASSKVRTGFF
NA TRBJ2-7 few TRBV30 TGTGCCTGGAGCGCCGGGTCCTGGGACGAGCAGTACTTC CAWSAGSWDEQYF
TRBD1 TRBJ1-1 few TRBV29-1 TGCAGCGGTCTCAGGGGGCAGGGGAACACTGAAGCTTTCTTT CSGLRGQGNTEAFF
TRBD1 TRBJ2-7 few TRBV6-6 TGTGCCAGCAGTGGGACAGGGAGCTCCTACGAGCAGTACTTC CASSGTGSSYEQYF
TRBD2 TRBJ2-3 NA TRBV27 TGTGCCAGCCGCCGAGCGGGAGGGCGAGCGGATACGCAGTATTTT CASRRAGGRADTQYF
NA TRBJ2-7 few TRBV11-2 TGTGCCAGCAGCCTTCCGAGGGTGCGGGTACCACGGGAGCAGTACTTC CASSLPRVRVPREQYF
TRBD1 TRBJ2-7 few TRBV19 TGTGCCAGTAGAATAGGGGGCAGGAGCTCCTACGAGCAGTACTTC CASRIGGRSSYEQYF
TRBD2 TRBJ2-1 NA TRBV7-9 TGTGCCAGCAGCGCCTCGCCCGGGACTAGCGGGAGGTTAGACAATGAGCAGTTCTTC CASSASPGTSGRLDNEQFF
NA TRBJ1-5 few TRBV27 TGTGCCAGCAGTTTATCCCCCCATAGCAATCAGCCCCAGCATTTT CASSLSPHSNQPQHF
TRBD1 TRBJ1-1 NA TRBV7-2 TGTGCCAGCAGCATCTTACCGGACAGGGGAAACACTGAAGCTTTCTTT CASSILPDRGNTEAFF
TRBD2 TRBJ2-7 few TRBV30 TGTGCCTGGAGCACCTACTGGGGGACTAGCTCCTACGAGCAGTACTTC CAWSTYWGTSSYEQYF
NA TRBJ2-3 few TRBV5-1 TGCGCCAGCAGCTTTTTCAGGGGAGATACGCAGTATTTT CASSFFRGDTQYF
TRBD2 TRBJ2-1 few TRBV11-2 TGTGCCAGCAGGCCCGCGGGAGGCCCCTACAATGAGCAGTTCTTC CASRPAGGPYNEQFF
TRBD1 TRBJ2-5 NA TRBV2 TGTGCCAGCACGGGACAGCCGAAGGGGGAGACCCAGTACTTC CASTGQPKGETQYF
TRBD2 TRBJ2-3 few TRBV15 TGTGCCACCAGCAGAGATTCCCCTAGCGGGAGTACAACAGATACGCAGTATTTT CATSRDSPSGSTTDTQYF
NA TRBJ2-5 few TRBV20-1 TGCAGTTGCTACGTTCGGGAGACCCAGTACTTC CSCYVRETQYF
TRBD1 TRBJ2-7 NA TRBV28 TGTGCCAGCAGTTACGAGGGACAGGGAGCCTACGAGCAGTACTTC CASSYEGQGAYEQYF
TRBD2 TRBJ2-5 few TRBV28 TGTGCCAGCAGCCTGAGCGGGGGGCCCGGAGAGACCCAGTACTTC CASSLSGGPGETQYF
TRBD1 TRBJ1-2 NA TRBV30 TGTGCCTGGAGCCCAGGGGGAGTTGCTAACTATGGCTACACCTTC CAWSPGGVANYGYTF
NA TRBJ2-3 NA TRBV5-1 TGCGCCAGCAGCTGGCAGGGGACAGATACGCAGTATTTT CASSWQGTDTQYF
TRBD2 TRBJ2-1 NA TRBV7-2 TGTGCCAGCAGCTCCCTACTAGCGGGGCCGGGGGGTCCGTTCTTC CASSSLLAGPGGPFF
TRBD1 TRBJ2-7 NA TRBV20-1 TGCAGGCCCGGGACAGGGGGCGAGCAGTACTTC CRPGTGGEQYF
NA TRBJ2-1 few TRBV30 TGTGCCTGGAGTCAGGATCGAGCTTATGAGCAGTTCTTC CAWSQDRAYEQFF
TRBD2 TRBJ2-1 few TRBV6-6 TGTGCCAGCGTATTAGCGGGAGACACCTACAATGAGCAGTTCTTC CASVLAGDTYNEQFF
NA TRBJ1-1 few TRBV14 TGTGCCAGCAGCCCGTTTGATAGGAGGACTGAAGCTTTCTTT CASSPFDRRTEAFF
NA TRBJ1-5 NA TRBV10-3 TGTGCCACCACTCACCGGGAGAATAATCAGCCCCAGCATTTT CATTHRENNQPQHF
TRBD2 TRBJ2-7 NA TRBV5-1 TGCGCCAGCAGCGCCAGCGGGAGGCCCTACGAGCAGTACTTC CASSASGRPYEQYF
NA TRBJ1-5 NA TRBV6-5 TGTGCCAGCAGGCCCGGCGGCTCGGGGCCCCAGCATTTT CASRPGGSGPQHF
NA TRBJ1-1 few TRBV5-1 TGCGCCAGCAGCTTGGTAACCCAGGGGAGTGGTACTGAAGCTTTCTTT CASSLVTQGSGTEAFF
TRBD1 TRBJ1-1 once TRBV7-2 TGTGCCAGCAGCGGACAGGAGAACACTGAAGCTTTCTTT CASSGQENTEAFF